Below, 7 T cell receptor beta chains from the same sample are listed, as sequenced in a study of CD8 T cells in Susac syndrome (dated by TCRdb to 2018 to 2020). Library preparation employed the immunoSEQ multiplex PCR assay. RNA was extracted with the RNeasy kit and roughly 0.45 to 1 ug was reverse transcribed using random hexamers. Using fastp trimming at Q25 and MiXCR clonotype assembly, TCRdb reanalyzed the public sequencing data and kept in-frame beta chains. Every CDR3 protein is listed once, alongside the most common genes and DNA of its rows. The sample table lists roughly 200,000 distinct CDR3 sequences, about 91% of them with a count of one. Around 0.085% of the sample is taken by the ten largest. Specimen: CD4+ T cells from PBMCs. Source of these receptors: a human donor with Susac syndrome.

V gene TRBV27 combines with J gene TRBJ1-6; 7 positions match TRBD1. This CDR3 has 16 residues. The germline CDR1 and CDR2 sequences are MNHEY and SMNVEV (reference sequence). J gave up 10 bases and V 6 bases, and 15 bases lay outside the gene matches. CDR3 region: CASRAHRGTRNSPLHF. As DNA, the CDR3 is TGTGCCAGCAGAGCTCACAGGGGAACGAGGAACTCACCCCTCCACTTT.

V is TRBV28 and J is TRBJ1-4, with D possibly TRBD1 on 6 matching bases. V was trimmed by 4 bases and J by 6 bases, leaving 12 bases between them. The CDR3 runs 14 residues. Per the germline V gene, CDR1 is MDHEN and CDR2 is SYDVKM. The CDR3 DNA follows: TGTGCCAGCAGTTCTACAGGGATAGATGAAAAACTGTTTTTT. It codes for CASSSTGIDEKLFF. Using reference TRBV28 and TRBJ1-4 for the parts outside the CDR3, the full variable domain is DVKVTQSSRYLVKRTGEKVFLECVQDMDHENMFWYRQDPGLGLRLIYFSYDVKMKEKGDIPEGYSVSREKKERFSLILESASTNQTSMYLCASSSTGIDEKLFFGSGTQLSVL.

CDR3 region: CASSLGDRVNTEAFF. The DNA for the CDR3 is TGTGCCAGCAGCTTAGGGGACAGGGTGAACACTGAAGCTTTCTTT. V is TRBV7-9 and J is TRBJ1-1; 9 bases are a match to TRBD1. CDR3 length equals 15 residues. Germline V gene lookup returns CDR1 SEHNR and CDR2 FQNEAQ (reference sequence). The V segment lost 1 base and the J segment 0 bases; nucleotides outside the gene matches: 0.

The rearrangement links TRBV20-1 to TRBJ2-2; tentative D call: TRBD1 (5 bases). Germline V gene data show CDR1 as DFQATT and CDR2 as SNEGSKA (reference sequence). The CDR3 length is 15 residues. Trimming pared 2 bases from V and 4 bases from J, leaving 14 bases between. CDR3 residues: CSARIGELRTGELFF. The DNA for the CDR3 is TGCAGTGCTAGAATAGGGGAATTACGCACCGGGGAGCTGTTTTTT.

The V call is TRBV7-8, the J call TRBJ2-1, with 13 bases lining up with TRBD2. The CDR3 consists of 16 residues. Germline V gene sequence: CDR1 SGHVS, CDR2 FQNEAQ. V lost 5 bases and J lost 9; bases outside the gene matches: 10. CDR3 coding DNA: TGTGCCAGCAGCCCAAGGACTAGCGGGGGCAGGGGTGAGCAGTTCTTC. It encodes CASSPRTSGGRGEQFF.

The CDR3 reads CLTGGDYNEQFF. CDR3 coding DNA: TGTTTAACGGGTGGAGACTACAATGAGCAGTTCTTC. The rearrangement joins TRBV6-6 to TRBJ2-1; D is undetermined. The CDR3 extends over 12 amino acids. Germline loops: CDR1 MNHNY, CDR2 SVGAGI (reference sequence).

J is TRBJ2-3 and V is TRBV4-2; TRBD1 matches 7 bases. After removal of 0 bases from V and 0 bases from J, the junction contained 3 bases not matched to a gene. The CDR3 contains 16 residues. The germline CDR1 and CDR2 sequences are LGHNA and YNFKEQ. As DNA, the CDR3 is TGTGCCAGCAGCCAAGAACAGGGGATAAGCACAGATACGCAGTATTTT. As protein: CASSQEQGISTDTQYF.